This entry is about one T cell receptor beta chain. This sample was taken from a study of T cell changes during pregnancy in multiple sclerosis. Sequenced by immunoSEQ multiplex PCR; TCRdb stores in-frame clones only, minus some. The data hold 70,000 to 100,000 clones, with 90% to 95% observed a single time. Germline lookup yields CDR1 SGHNT and CDR2 YENEEA. This CDR3 is 16 amino acids long. After removal of 5 bases from V and 0 bases from J, the junction contained 5 bases not matched to a gene. The specimen comprised peripheral blood, sampled in the third trimester of pregnancy. The chain couples TRBV11-3 to TRBJ2-2, with 8 bases fitting TRBD2. This TCR was sampled from a female donor with multiple sclerosis, enrolled in a pregnancy study. Here the CDR3 DNA reads TGTGCCAGCAGCCGAACTAGCGGCCCGAACACCGGGGAGCTGTTTTTT. Translation gives CASSRTSGPNTGELFF.